This T cell receptor beta chain was found in a study of early T cells in non-severe SARS-CoV-2 infection. Study context: The chains were unpaired, and the sequenced material was bulk RNA from unsorted whole blood.

The V and J ends lost 6 bases and 8 bases, in that order; junction bases with no gene match: 7. This CDR3 region has 14 residues. The sample holds many counts of this clonotype. Individually, cDNA molecules had unique molecular identifiers attached to them. TCRdb redid the calling of the 5' RACE reads with MiXCR, one entry per CDR3 protein. The data show about 47,000 distinct CDR3 sequences, approximately 9% seen once. The specimen was whole blood, collected at baseline. The clonotype originates from an adult who was a healthcare worker with PCR-confirmed SARS-CoV-2 infection or an uninfected control (not recorded which). The chain combines TRBV12-3 or TRBV12-4 with TRBJ2-5; 12 bases fit TRBD2. CDR3 sequence reads: CASRRTSGTETQYF. CDR3 in DNA: TGTGCCAGCAGGAGGACTAGCGGGACTGAAACCCAGTACTTC.